Described below is a single T cell receptor beta chain sequence and its context. Its antigen is unknown. This sample was taken from a study of T-cell memory formation after mild COVID-19. The overall study: Across donors, TCR clusters were largely donor specific.

TCRdb redid the calling of the 5' RACE reads with MiXCR, one entry per CDR3 protein. The data contain just over 350,000 distinct CDR3 sequences, around 14% of them singletons. Study findings and constraints: The CD4+ clones that contracted clustered mainly within CM and EM, and the CD8+ clones concentrated in EMRA. Some clones that responded turned up in pre-infection memory, which suggests that cross-reactive memory joined in.

The germline V and J ends were trimmed by 6 bases and 8 bases, with 19 bases remaining between them. CDR3 length equals 14 residues. Germline CDR1 MNHEY, CDR2 SVGEGT. Sequencing input: PBMCs or a T cell subset sorted from them (not recorded which). The TCR sequence derives from a man aged 18 to 29 who had mild COVID-19 (a few samples of this study predate the infection). Cell type and time point are not known. This chain uses TRBV6-2 or TRBV6-3 with TRBJ1-2, with unresolved D. The CDR3 coding sequence is TGTGCCAGCAGCGGCTTCGGGGAAGGAATGGGCTACACCTTC. Translating gives CASSGFGEGMGYTF.